Listed here are 17 T cell receptor beta chains from one sample, sequenced in a study of T cells in Graves' hyperthyroidism and ophthalmopathy. Using RNA transcripts as the source, TCR beta CDR3 regions were amplified. TCR CDR3 underwent first-round RT-PCR with the HTBI primer set. TCRdb reprocessed the multiplex PCR reads via MiXCR and lists one record per CDR3 protein. The data contain nearly 600,000 distinct CDR3 sequences, around 14% of them singletons. Sequences were obtained from blood. Every receptor here comes from a woman aged 25 to 39 with Graves' hyperthyroidism that later progressed to Graves' ophthalmopathy.

This clonotype occurred many times. The chain links TRBV2 to TRBJ2-3; TRBD1 aligns across 10 bases. The V and J ends lost 4 bases and 5 bases, in that order; junction bases with no gene match: 3. The CDR3 sequence is 14 residues long. Germline CDR1 and CDR2: SNHLY and FYNNEI. CDR3 loop: CASSAGQGIDTQYF. The DNA for the CDR3 is TGTGCCAGCAGTGCGGGACAGGGGATAGATACGCAGTATTTT.

This clonotype was seen at least ten times. This rearrangement joins TRBV6-1 to TRBJ2-4; weak D call: TRBD2 (5 bases). V lost 8 bases, J lost 1 base, and 9 bases lay in between. This CDR3 is built from 13 residues. Germline V gene lookup returns CDR1 MNHNS and CDR2 SASEGT. The CDR3 loop is CASYGVAKNIQYF. The CDR3 coding sequence is TGTGCCAGCTACGGGGTGGCCAAAAACATTCAGTACTTC.

This clonotype showed up many times. V usage is TRBV9 and J usage is TRBJ2-2; no reliable D call. The CDR3 totals 12 residues. The V end was cut by 2 bases, the J end by 7 bases, with 6 bases between. The germline V gene has CDR1 SGDLS and CDR2 YYNGEE. CDR3 sequence: CASSVELGELFF. The CDR3 bases are TGTGCCAGCAGCGTTGAACTCGGGGAGCTGTTTTTT.

This clonotype was observed many times. J is TRBJ1-2 and V is TRBV27, with 9 bases identical to TRBD1. The germline V gene has CDR1 MNHEY and CDR2 SMNVEV (reference sequence). The trim removed 4 bases at V and 7 bases at J, leaving 4 bases unmatched. CDR3 length equals 13 residues. CDR3 protein: CASSSRQGGGYTF. CDR3 bases: TGTGCCAGCAGTTCTCGACAGGGGGGTGGCTACACCTTC.

This clonotype has at least ten counts. This chain connects TRBV19 to TRBJ2-1; 15 bases are shared with TRBD2. This CDR3 is built from 14 residues. V was pared by 7 bases and J by 8 bases, with 3 bases of the junction left unmatched. Germline-derived CDR1 and CDR2 are LNHDA and SQIVND (reference sequence). The CDR3: CASKGLAGGYEQFF. The CDR3 nucleotides are TGTGCCAGTAAGGGACTAGCGGGAGGATATGAGCAGTTCTTC.

In its sample, this clonotype was seen many times. The rearrangement joins TRBV6-2 or TRBV6-3 to TRBJ1-2; the match to TRBD1 covers 9 bases. V lost 6 bases and J lost 2; bases outside the gene matches: 1. This CDR3 has 13 amino acids. Germline lookup yields CDR1 MNHEY and CDR2 SVGEGT. The CDR3, as DNA: TGTGCCAGCAGACAGGGGGCAAACTATGGCTACACCTTC. It specifies CASRQGANYGYTF.

This clonotype was counted a few times. J is TRBJ2-3 and V is TRBV6-1, with 7 nucleotides matching TRBD1. The CDR3 runs to 13 residues. Unmatched junction bases numbered 4, after V lost 6 bases and J lost 4 bases. Germline V lookup: CDR1 MNHNS, CDR2 SASEGT. CDR3 loop: CASSRGGADTQYF. CDR3 nucleotide sequence: TGTGCCAGCAGCAGAGGGGGCGCAGATACGCAGTATTTT.

This clonotype has at least ten counts. The chain combines TRBV15 with TRBJ2-2; 9 bases align to TRBD1. V was pared by 2 bases and J by 1 base, with 2 bases of the junction left unmatched. Germline CDR1 and CDR2: LNHNV and YYDKDF (reference sequence). The CDR3 spans 16 residues. The CDR3 region has the DNA TGTGCCACCAGCAGACCGACAGGGGGGAACACCGGGGAGCTGTTTTTT. This encodes CATSRPTGGNTGELFF.

J is TRBJ2-3 and V is TRBV9; 7 nucleotides match TRBD2. From germline, CDR1 is SGDLS and CDR2 YYNGEE. The CDR3 is made up of 17 amino acids. The V gene end was trimmed by 2 bases and the J gene end by 1 base; junction bases not matched to a gene: 10. The DNA of the CDR3 is TGTGCCAGCAGCGTGGGGGGGGTAGCGAGGGGCACAGATACGCAGTATTTT. Its translation is CASSVGGVARGTDTQYF.

This clonotype was found many times. This rearrangement joins TRBV30 to TRBJ1-4; 7 bases agree with TRBD1. The J segment lost 5 bases and the V segment lost 5 bases, leaving 2 bases of the junction unmatched. The CDR3 is made up of 12 amino acids. From germline, CDR1 is GTSNPN and CDR2 SVGIG (reference sequence). The chain's CDR3 is CAWAGQNEKLFF. DNA for the CDR3: TGTGCCTGGGCGGGACAGAATGAAAAACTGTTTTTT.

This clonotype showed up many times. The rearrangement links TRBV9 to TRBJ2-1; TRBD2 aligns across 9 bases. This CDR3 spans 19 amino acids. The germline CDR1 and CDR2 sequences are SGDLS and YYNGEE. V lost 4 bases, J lost 7 bases, and 21 bases stayed unmatched. CDR3 sequence: CASSPEVGLALSWGNEQFF. The CDR3 DNA is TGTGCCAGCAGCCCAGAGGTCGGACTAGCGTTGAGTTGGGGTAATGAGCAGTTCTTC.

This clonotype came up many times. The V gene is TRBV28, the J gene TRBJ2-1, with D unresolved. The length of the CDR3 is 14 residues. CDR1 and CDR2 (germline): MDHEN, SYDVKM. V lost 3 bases, J lost 2 bases, and 8 bases lay in between. CDR3 DNA sequence: TGTGCCAGCAGTTTGTCGCATACCTACAATGAGCAGTTCTTC. The encoded protein is CASSLSHTYNEQFF.

This clonotype was recorded a few times. J is TRBJ1-4 and V is TRBV6-1, with 7 bases identical to TRBD1. CDR1 is MNHNS and CDR2 is SASEGT in the germline V gene. The CDR3 is 14 residues long. Trimming cost V 5 bases and J 6 bases; bases outside gene matches: 6. This chain's CDR3 is CASSTHRGDEKLFF. For the CDR3, the DNA is TGTGCCAGCAGTACCCACAGGGGTGATGAAAAACTGTTTTTT.

This clonotype was found many times. The rearrangement links TRBV12-3 or TRBV12-4 to TRBJ2-1, with 8 nucleotides matching TRBD1. The trim removed 7 bases at V and 7 bases at J, leaving 9 bases unmatched. This CDR3 is 14 amino acids long. CDR3 DNA: TGTGCCAGCACCCTGACAGGGGTAGGGAATGAGCAGTTCTTC. Protein sequence: CASTLTGVGNEQFF.

Ten or more counts support this clonotype. The chain joins TRBV12-3 or TRBV12-4 to TRBJ2-1, with 11 bases matching TRBD2. The CDR3 is made up of 18 amino acids. V lost 5 bases and J lost 2; bases outside the gene matches: 11. DNA of the CDR3: TGTGCCAGCAGTGGCACGACAGGACTAGCGGGTACCTACAATGAGCAGTTCTTC. Protein: CASSGTTGLAGTYNEQFF.

This clonotype was observed a handful of times. The gene calls are TRBV7-9 and TRBJ2-2, with TRBD1 matching 7 bases. The CDR3 extends over 15 amino acids. Trimming at V came to 5 bases and at J to 6 bases, leaving 9 bases not matched to a gene. CDR1 is SEHNR and CDR2 is FQNEAQ in the germline V gene (reference sequence). For the CDR3, the DNA is TGTGCCAGCAGCAGGGACAGCGTGCATGCCGGGGAGCTGTTTTTT. Its translation: CASSRDSVHAGELFF. The full variable domain, with the rest looked up from reference TRBV7-9 and TRBJ2-2, is DTGVSQNPRHKITKRGQNVTFRCDPISEHNRLYWYRQTLGQGPEFLTYFQNEAQLEKSRLLSDRFSAERPKGSFSTLEIQRTEQGDSAMYLCASSRDSVHAGELFFGEGSRLTVL.

The chain uses TRBV29-1 and TRBJ2-7; D is tentatively TRBD1 or TRBD2 (5 bases each). Per germline, CDR1 SQVTM and CDR2 ANQGSEA. Trimming pared 6 bases from V and 2 bases from J, leaving 17 bases between. There are 14 residues in the CDR3. The CDR3 sequence: CSVMRFGGTYEQYF. For the CDR3, the DNA is TGCAGCGTGATGCGATTTGGGGGAACCTACGAGCAGTACTTC.